The next 15 T cell receptor beta chains were all read from a single sample in a study of blood T cell repertoires in COVID-19. Sequencing used immunoSEQ multiplex PCR; TCRdb keeps in-frame clones, though not all of them. The sample contains a few hundred thousand clones, 75% to 90% of which appear only once. The sample comprised peripheral blood. These receptor sequences come from a woman aged 55-69 years with acute or convalescent COVID-19.

V and J are TRBV6-2 or TRBV6-3 and TRBJ1-1, with D perhaps matching TRBD1 (5 bases). Germline CDR1 is MNHEY and CDR2 is SVGEGT. V lost 4 bases, J lost 2 bases, and 17 bases lay in between. The CDR3 consists of 16 residues. Here the CDR3 reads CASSWIRGRGNTEAFF. Here the CDR3 DNA reads TGTGCCAGCAGTTGGATTCGAGGGAGGGGAAACACTGAAGCTTTCTTT.

V usage is TRBV27 and J usage is TRBJ2-7; 12 bases agree with TRBD2. V lost 2 bases, J lost 7 bases, and 6 bases stayed unmatched. CDR3 length: 15 amino acids. CDR1 is MNHEY and CDR2 is SMNVEV in the germline V gene (reference sequence). CDR3 region: CASSLTGLAGYEQYF. DNA of the CDR3: TGTGCCAGCAGTTTAACAGGACTAGCGGGATATGAGCAGTACTTC.

This chain connects TRBV28 to TRBJ1-4, with 9 bases fitting TRBD1. The CDR3 has 15 amino acids. Per germline, CDR1 MDHEN and CDR2 SYDVKM. V trimming: 6 bases; J trimming: 8 bases; junction bases outside the gene matches: 10. CDR3 in amino acids: CASSRGGTGNEKLFF. The CDR3 bases are TGTGCCAGCAGCCGAGGCGGGACAGGGAACGAAAAACTGTTTTTT.

This rearrangement joins TRBV15 to TRBJ1-5; 9 bases agree with TRBD1. The CDR3 runs 14 residues. CDR1 LNHNV and CDR2 YYDKDF come from the germline V gene (reference sequence). Losses at the gene ends were 5 bases for V and 6 bases for J; bases not matched to a gene: 5. The CDR3 coding sequence is TGTGCCACCAGCGGAACAGGGGGCATTCAGCCCCAGCATTTT. Its translation is CATSGTGGIQPQHF.

This clone was seen a handful of times. V is TRBV3-1 (or the pseudogene TRBV3-2) and J is TRBJ1-1, with 7 nucleotides matching TRBD1. J gave up 0 bases and V 4 bases, and 2 bases lay outside the gene matches. The CDR3 length is 14 residues. In germline, CDR1 is LGHDT, CDR2 YNNKEL (reference sequence). The CDR3 sequence: CASSLGQMNTEAFF. CDR3 in DNA: TGTGCCAGCAGCCTGGGACAGATGAACACTGAAGCTTTCTTT.

This chain joins TRBV15 and TRBJ1-4, with TRBD1 identical over 8 bases. J lost 7 bases, V lost 3 bases, and 10 bases had no gene match. Per the germline V gene, CDR1 is LNHNV and CDR2 is YYDKDF (reference sequence). This CDR3 contains 16 residues. CDR3 bases: TGTGCCACCAGCAGGGGTGTGGACAGGGCCCTTGAAAAACTGTTTTTT. As protein: CATSRGVDRALEKLFF. The full variable domain, its missing parts supplied by reference TRBV15 and TRBJ1-4, is DAMVIQNPRYQVTQFGKPVTLSCSQTLNHNVMYWYQQKSSQAPKLLFHYYDKDFNNEADTPDNFQSRRPNTSFCFLDIRSPGLGDTAMYLCATSRGVDRALEKLFFGSGTQLSVL.

The chain is built from TRBV7-2 and TRBJ2-7, with 8 bases identical to TRBD2. The CDR3 consists of 14 residues. Trimming at V came to 4 bases and at J to 2 bases, leaving 4 bases not matched to a gene. Germline values: CDR1 SGHTA, CDR2 FQGNSA. The CDR3 loop reads CASSSFGGAYEQYF. The CDR3 bases are TGTGCCAGCAGCTCGTTCGGGGGGGCCTACGAGCAGTACTTC.

CDR3: CASSHRGPNQPQHF. CDR3 nucleotides: TGTGCCAGCAGCCACAGGGGCCCTAATCAGCCCCAGCATTTT. The gene calls are TRBV25-1 and TRBJ1-5, with 7 bases fitting TRBD1. This CDR3 region has 14 residues. Germline V gives CDR1 MGHDK, CDR2 SYGVNS. V was pared by 6 bases and J by 4 bases, with 6 bases of the junction left unmatched.

V gene TRBV5-8 combines with J gene TRBJ2-2; 9 bases agree with TRBD1. The trim removed 4 bases at V and 2 bases at J, leaving 6 bases unmatched. The germline CDR1 and CDR2 sequences are SGHTS and YDEGEE. The CDR3 runs 16 residues. The DNA of the CDR3 is TGTGCCAGCAGCCAAAGGGACAGGGTAAACACCGGGGAGCTGTTTTTT. Translated: CASSQRDRVNTGELFF.

V and J are TRBV29-1 and TRBJ2-1; maybe TRBD1 (5 bases). Trimming left V 4 bases short and J 9 bases short, with 13 bases between. The germline V gene has CDR1 SQVTM and CDR2 ANQGSEA. CDR3 length: 12 amino acids. CDR3 DNA sequence: TGCAGCGTTGGCAGGGTAGGTGGTGAGCAGTTCTTC. It encodes CSVGRVGGEQFF.

This clone has only a few counts. The chain links TRBV29-1 to TRBJ1-1; no clear D gene. With 2 bases removed from V and 1 base from J, the gap between germline ends came to 11 bases. The CDR3 sequence is 14 residues long. Germline CDR1 reads SQVTM; CDR2 reads ANQGSEA. The CDR3 DNA reads as TGCAGCGTTGAAAGCCGAGGCGGGAACACTGAAGCTTTCTTT. This translates into CSVESRGGNTEAFF. The entire variable domain, with the rest obtained from reference TRBV29-1 and TRBJ1-1, is as follows: SAVISQKPSRDICQRGTSLTIQCQVDSQVTMMFWYRQQPGQSLTLIATANQGSEATYESGFVIDKFPISRPNLTFSTLTVSNMSPEDSSIYLCSVESRGGNTEAFFGQGTRLTVV.

The gene calls are TRBV7-2 and TRBJ1-1; 9 bases match TRBD1. The CDR3 sequence is 16 residues long. V dropped 5 bases and J dropped 1; count of bases not matched to a gene: 8. Germline V gives CDR1 SGHTA, CDR2 FQGNSA. In DNA form, the CDR3 reads TGTGCCAGCAGCCAACCGGGACAGGGTTGGAACACTGAAGCTTTCTTT. Its translation is CASSQPGQGWNTEAFF.

The V call is TRBV25-1, the J call TRBJ1-2, with D tentatively TRBD1 (5 bases). Per the germline V gene, CDR1 is MGHDK and CDR2 is SYGVNS. The CDR3 has 14 amino acids. The V end lost 2 bases, the J end lost 5 bases, and 12 bases lay between the germline ends. DNA for the CDR3: TGTGCCAGCAGTGAAAGCGGGAGGGGATATGGCTACACCTTC. Encoded protein: CASSESGRGYGYTF.

The gene calls are TRBV5-4 and TRBJ2-7, with 11 bases aligning to TRBD2. The germline V gene encodes CDR1 SGHNT and CDR2 YYREEE (reference sequence). V lost 0 bases, J lost 12 bases, and 2 bases stayed unmatched. CDR3 length: 12 residues. The CDR3, as DNA: TGTGCCAGCAGCTTGGGGACTAGCGGGCTGTACTTC. This translates into CASSLGTSGLYF.

The chain recombines TRBV28 with TRBJ1-2; 9 bases map to TRBD1. J lost 8 bases, V lost 4 bases, and 11 bases had no gene match. This CDR3 has 15 residues. Germline assignment: CDR1 MDHEN and CDR2 SYDVKM. CDR3 DNA sequence: TGTGCCAGCAGTTCTCCCCGGGACAGGGTGAGAGGCTACACCTTC. It specifies CASSSPRDRVRGYTF.